A single sample is the source of the 13 T cell receptor beta chains below, sequenced in a study of OX40 agonist ivuxolimab in advanced cancers. Profiled with immunoSEQ multiplex PCR; TCRdb holds only in-frame clones, not every one. This table holds 49,000 or so clones, around 90% found once. The material sequenced was CD4+ or CD8+ T cells sorted from blood, taken in a trial of the OX40 agonist ivuxolimab. The source is an adult with an advanced solid tumor such as melanoma, head and neck, liver or kidney cancer.

V is TRBV27 and J is TRBJ2-7, with 8 nucleotides matching TRBD2. Trimming cost V 6 bases and J 4 bases; bases outside gene matches: 8. The CDR3 is 14 amino acids. Germline CDR1 reads MNHEY; CDR2 reads SMNVEV (reference sequence). The CDR3 loop is CASSTGGGWYEQYF. The CDR3, as DNA: TGTGCCAGCAGCACCGGGGGGGGCTGGTACGAGCAGTACTTC.

The V call is TRBV6-5, the J call TRBJ1-6; 8 bases are shared with TRBD1. Losses at the gene ends were 0 bases for V and 11 bases for J; bases not matched to a gene: 3. This CDR3 has 14 amino acids. CDR1 and CDR2 (germline): MNHEY, SVGAGI. Here the CDR3 reads CASSYSSRGPPLHF. CDR3 nucleotides: TGTGCCAGCAGTTACTCGAGCAGGGGGCCACCCCTCCACTTT.

The chain couples TRBV5-4 to TRBJ1-1; D is uncertain. The CDR3 sequence is 14 residues long. CDR1 SGHNT and CDR2 YYREEE come from the germline V gene (reference sequence). The V and J ends lost 2 bases and 1 base respectively, with 9 bases between them. CDR3 coding DNA: TGTGCCAGCAGCTTACCGTCAAGGAACACTGAAGCTTTCTTT. It encodes CASSLPSRNTEAFF.

This chain joins TRBV6-6 and TRBJ1-3; no definite D call. Looked up from germline, CDR1 is MNHNY and CDR2 is SVGAGI (reference sequence). The CDR3 totals 14 residues. V shed 5 bases and J shed 0 bases, with 8 bases lying between them. CDR3 loop: CASSLEHSGNTIYF. The CDR3 coding sequence is TGTGCCAGCAGTCTTGAACACTCTGGAAACACCATATATTTT.

This clone was detected once. The chain uses TRBV4-2 and TRBJ2-3; 11 bases align to TRBD2. V was clipped by 3 bases and J by 6 bases; unmatched bases: 8. The CDR3 covers 16 residues. Germline V gene sequence: CDR1 LGHNA, CDR2 YNFKEQ. CDR3 in DNA: TGTGCCAGCAGCCACCGGACTAGCGGGTCTAGGGATACGCAGTATTTT. Translation gives CASSHRTSGSRDTQYF.

The chain couples TRBV6-1 to TRBJ1-4, with D possibly matching TRBD1 (5 bases). Germline loops: CDR1 MNHNS, CDR2 SASEGT. The ends were cut back, 5 bases at V and 7 bases at J, with 17 bases in the middle. The CDR3 is 15 amino acids. The CDR3 loop is CASSKSRSGGEKLFF. Written as DNA, the CDR3 is TGTGCCAGCAGTAAGTCGAGGTCTGGGGGTGAAAAACTGTTTTTT.

This sequence joins TRBV29-1 and TRBJ2-3; D is uncertain. Germline V gene data show CDR1 as SQVTM and CDR2 as ANQGSEA. The length of the CDR3 is 14 residues. Trimming removed 4 bases at V and 2 bases at J, with 13 bases between. The CDR3 loop reads CSVGGSEDTDTQYF. CDR3 nucleotides: TGCAGCGTTGGTGGGTCAGAGGACACAGATACGCAGTATTTT.

The chain links TRBV19 to TRBJ1-4; 9 bases match TRBD1. The germline gives CDR1 LNHDA, CDR2 SQIVND (reference sequence). J was trimmed by 10 bases and V by 8 bases; bases with no gene match: 14. This CDR3 is 15 amino acids long. In nucleotides, the CDR3 is TGTGCCAGTCAATCTTCCGGGACAGGGTCCCGAAAACTGTTTTTT. Amino acids: CASQSSGTGSRKLFF.

The chain joins TRBV13 to TRBJ2-3, with 9 positions matching TRBD1. V dropped 6 bases and J dropped 3; count of bases not matched to a gene: 4. The germline V gene has CDR1 PRHDT and CDR2 FYEKMQ (reference sequence). CDR3 size: 14 residues. The DNA for the CDR3 is TGTGCCAGCAGTCACAGGGGGCTGACAGATACGCAGTATTTT. Its translation: CASSHRGLTDTQYF.

This rearrangement joins TRBV9 to TRBJ2-1, with D maybe TRBD1 (6 bases). Germline V gene data show CDR1 as SGDLS and CDR2 as YYNGEE. The CDR3 has 16 residues. The V and J ends lost 0 bases and 7 bases respectively, with 17 bases between them. The CDR3 spells CASSVAPGQSENEQFF. In DNA, the CDR3 is TGTGCCAGCAGCGTAGCCCCCGGACAGAGCGAAAATGAGCAGTTCTTC.

The chain recombines TRBV30 with TRBJ2-1; 11 nucleotides match TRBD2. Germline V gene lookup returns CDR1 GTSNPN and CDR2 SVGIG (reference sequence). Germline trimming cut 0 bases from V and 5 bases from J; bases unmatched to any gene: 9. The CDR3 spans 17 residues. The CDR3 is CAWSVGTSGGLHNEQFF. CDR3 sequence (DNA): TGTGCCTGGAGTGTAGGGACTAGCGGCGGTCTACACAATGAGCAGTTCTTC.

As for this clone: A junction boundary mismatches the germline segment, possibly from a read error. This chain uses TRBV7-7 with TRBJ2-1; 10 bases are shared with TRBD2. The V gene's germline CDR1 is SSHAT and CDR2 FNYEAQ (reference sequence). There are 15 residues in the CDR3. This CDR3 is CASSPGLAVYNEQFF. CDR3 nucleotides: TGTGCTAGCAGCCCCGGACTAGCGGTCTACAATGAGCAGTTCTTC.

This chain links TRBV7-2 with TRBJ2-5, with a tentative D call TRBD1 (6 bases). The V and J ends lost 3 bases and 5 bases respectively, with 13 bases between them. The length of the CDR3 is 14 residues. CDR1 and CDR2 (germline): SGHTA, FQGNSA. The CDR3 bases are TGTGCCAGCAGCTTGCAGGGGTGGGGGGAGACCCAGTACTTC. This sequence encodes CASSLQGWGETQYF.